The 26 T cell receptor beta chains below were found in one sample sequenced in a study of early T cells in non-severe SARS-CoV-2 infection. One entry per CDR3 protein, called by TCRdb with MiXCR from the 5' RACE reads. This table has roughly 100,000 distinct CDR3 sequences, about an eighth appearing once. The sequencing sample was made of whole blood. Receptor source: an adult who was a healthcare worker with PCR-confirmed SARS-CoV-2 infection or an uninfected control (not recorded which).

The CDR3 DNA sequence: TGTGCCACTAGGGAGGTCTACAATCAGCCCCAGCATTTT. Its protein is CATREVYNQPQHF. The rearrangement joins TRBV19 to TRBJ1-5; D unresolved. The CDR3 is 13 amino acids. The V end lost 10 bases, the J end lost 3 bases, and 13 bases lay between the germline ends. Germline values: CDR1 LNHDA, CDR2 SQIVND (reference sequence).

This clonotype was seen repeatedly, ten times or more. The genes are TRBV28 and TRBJ2-7, with D possibly TRBD2 on 5 matching bases. V shed 7 bases and J shed 4 bases, with 14 bases lying between them. The CDR3 is 13 amino acids. Germline V gene data show CDR1 as MDHEN and CDR2 as SYDVKM. CDR3 residues: CASMRPRAYEQYF. The CDR3, as DNA: TGTGCCAGCATGAGGCCGAGGGCGTACGAGCAGTACTTC.

This clonotype appeared a few times. The V call is TRBV20-1, the J call TRBJ2-1; possibly TRBD2 for D (6 bases). V was trimmed by 0 bases and J by 6 bases, leaving 18 bases between them. Germline CDR1 DFQATT, CDR2 SNEGSKA (reference sequence). CDR3 size: 16 residues. CDR3 DNA: TGCAGTGCTAGAGATCGTGGTGGAGGGCCCCTCAATGAGCAGTTCTTC. This encodes CSARDRGGGPLNEQFF.

The chain recombines TRBV28 with TRBJ2-7; no definite D call. The CDR3 is 11 amino acids. Germline V gives CDR1 MDHEN, CDR2 SYDVKM. V gave up 6 bases and J gave up 2 bases, with 5 bases separating them. In DNA form, the CDR3 reads TGTGCCAGCAGCACCGCCTACGAGCAGTACTTC. It is translated as CASSTAYEQYF.

The chain uses TRBV12-3 or TRBV12-4 and TRBJ1-5, with TRBD1 matching over 10 bases. This CDR3 contains 17 residues. V was clipped by 6 bases and J by 7 bases; unmatched bases: 15. As DNA, the CDR3 is TGTGCCAGCAGCCTCGCCAGAGGGACAGGGGAGGAACAGCCCCAGCATTTT. Its protein is CASSLARGTGEEQPQHF.

This rearrangement joins TRBV5-1 to TRBJ2-7, with D possibly being TRBD1 or TRBD2 (5 bases each). Germline V gives CDR1 SGHRS, CDR2 YFSETQ. The CDR3 totals 15 residues. V lost 0 bases and J lost 2, with 12 bases in between. The CDR3 sequence: CASSLGDAGAYEQYF. CDR3 DNA: TGCGCCAGCAGCTTGGGGGACGCGGGTGCCTACGAGCAGTACTTC.

The table lists this clonotype with many counts. The chain uses TRBV7-2 and TRBJ1-5, with D perhaps matching TRBD1 (6 bases). This CDR3 is 14 amino acids long. V was cut by 3 bases and J by 8 bases, with 14 bases left in between. Per the germline V gene, CDR1 is SGHTA and CDR2 is FQGNSA. In DNA, the CDR3 is TGTGCCAGCAGCTTCGGACAGACCATGGAGCCCCAGCATTTT. This sequence encodes CASSFGQTMEPQHF.

This clonotype has more than one count but fewer than ten. The chain combines TRBV5-1 with TRBJ2-2, with D perhaps matching TRBD1 (6 bases). The CDR3 sequence is 15 residues long. V was cut by 3 bases and J by 7 bases, with 16 bases left in between. CDR1 and CDR2 (germline): SGHRS, YFSETQ. The CDR3 region is CASSSLTDSSGELFF. CDR3 in DNA: TGCGCCAGCAGCTCGCTCACGGACAGCAGCGGGGAGCTGTTTTTT.

The chain links TRBV9 to TRBJ2-2; 7 positions agree with TRBD1. CDR1 is SGDLS, CDR2 YYNGEE, per germline. The CDR3 loop spans 15 amino acids. The ends lost 4 bases at V and 7 bases at J; junction bases unmatched: 10. The CDR3 is CASSLDGTVNGELFF. CDR3 nucleotides: TGTGCCAGCAGCTTAGACGGGACAGTCAACGGGGAGCTGTTTTTT.

The CDR3 is CASTPGGRSYEQYF. The CDR3 nucleotides read TGTGCCAGCACCCCGGGAGGAAGAAGCTACGAGCAGTACTTC. The V and J genes are TRBV28 and TRBJ2-7; 7 bases match TRBD2. Trimming cost V 7 bases and J 3 bases; bases outside gene matches: 9. CDR1 and CDR2 from the germline V gene are MDHEN and SYDVKM. The CDR3 sequence is 14 residues long.

This clonotype came up a few times. This rearrangement joins TRBV28 to TRBJ1-2, with 9 bases aligning to TRBD1. J was trimmed by 2 bases and V by 6 bases; bases with no gene match: 10. CDR1 MDHEN and CDR2 SYDVKM come from the germline V gene. The CDR3 covers 16 residues. CDR3 DNA: TGTGCCAGCAGCCCCCCGGGACAGGGAGGGAACTATGGCTACACCTTC. Translating it yields CASSPPGQGGNYGYTF.

This clonotype was seen repeatedly, ten times or more. The chain employs TRBV6-5 and TRBJ2-1; 12 bases align to TRBD2. With V trimmed by 0 bases and J by 9 bases, 3 bases remained unmatched. This CDR3 comprises 15 residues. CDR1 and CDR2 (germline): MNHEY, SVGAGI. The CDR3 spells CASSYSTSGSGEQFF. CDR3 DNA sequence: TGTGCCAGCAGTTACTCGACTAGCGGGAGTGGTGAGCAGTTCTTC.

About this clonotype: The junction shows a germline mismatch at one end, possibly a read error. The chain employs TRBV4-1 and TRBJ2-7, with 10 bases fitting TRBD1. This CDR3 region has 15 residues. Germline lookup yields CDR1 MGHRA and CDR2 YSYEKL. As DNA, the CDR3 is TGCACCAGCAGCCAAAACCGGGACAGGGGCTACGAGCAGTACTTC. Amino acids: CTSSQNRDRGYEQYF.

The sample holds a few counts of this clonotype. The rearrangement joins TRBV4-3 to TRBJ2-1; 12 nucleotides align to TRBD2. The trim removed 0 bases at V and 6 bases at J, leaving 6 bases unmatched. CDR3 length equals 17 residues. Germline CDR1 LGHNA, CDR2 YSLEER. CDR3 in DNA: TGCGCCAGCAGCCAAGATCCAGCTAGCGGGAGGGGCAATGAGCAGTTCTTC. Translated, it gives CASSQDPASGRGNEQFF.

This clonotype was seen at least ten times. V usage is TRBV11-2 and J usage is TRBJ2-1; TRBD1 might be the D (6 bases). Trimming removed 5 bases from V and 8 bases from J, with 25 bases in between. Looked up from germline, CDR1 is SGHAT and CDR2 is FQNNGV. CDR3 length: 17 residues. The CDR3 DNA reads as TGTGCCAGCAGCCCACTACTTGGGGGCGGGTTCGAGGATGAGCAGTTCTTC. This encodes CASSPLLGGGFEDEQFF.

This clonotype has a count of ten or more. The V gene is TRBV28, the J gene TRBJ2-7, with D unclear. Trimming took 0 bases from V and 3 from J, leaving 9 bases between them. Germline CDR1 MDHEN, CDR2 SYDVKM. This CDR3 spans 14 amino acids. The CDR3 DNA is TGTGCCAGCAGTTTATGGGCAGCCAACTACGAGCAGTACTTC. Its translation: CASSLWAANYEQYF.

V and J are TRBV6-5 and TRBJ2-1, with 9 bases fitting TRBD1. In germline, CDR1 is MNHEY, CDR2 SVGAGI. CDR3 length: 15 residues. J lost 2 bases, V lost 3 bases, and 2 bases had no gene match. The CDR3: CASSYGTGPYNEQFF. For the CDR3, the DNA is TGTGCCAGCAGTTATGGGACAGGGCCCTACAATGAGCAGTTCTTC.

This clonotype has at least ten counts. The V and J genes are TRBV29-1 and TRBJ1-1; D possibly corresponds to TRBD1 (5 bases). There are 20 residues in the CDR3. Trimming shortened V by 2 bases and J by 0 bases, and 28 bases separated the two germline ends. Germline V gene lookup returns CDR1 SQVTM and CDR2 ANQGSEA. Here the CDR3 DNA reads TGCAGCGTTGAAAGGCGTAGTGATTTGGGGCGAGGCGGGGTGAACACTGAAGCTTTCTTT. This codes for CSVERRSDLGRGGVNTEAFF.

This clonotype was counted ten times or more. V usage is TRBV7-8 and J usage is TRBJ2-1, with D perhaps TRBD1 (6 bases). There are 12 residues in the CDR3. CDR1 is SGHVS, CDR2 FQNEAQ, per germline. Trimming took off 5 bases at V and 7 bases at J, with 9 bases between the two ends. The chain's CDR3 is CASSPDRNEQFF. The CDR3 coding sequence is TGTGCCAGCAGCCCAGACAGGAATGAGCAGTTCTTC. Using reference TRBV7-8 and TRBJ2-1 for the parts outside the CDR3, the full variable domain is GAGVSQSPRYKVAKRGQDVALRCDPISGHVSLFWYQQALGQGPEFLTYFQNEAQLDKSGLPSDRFFAERPEGSVSTLKIQRTQQEDSAVYLCASSPDRNEQFFGPGTRLTVL.

The CDR3 reads CASSKKILCRYNEQFF. The DNA for the CDR3 is TGTGCCAGCAGCAAAAAGATTTTGTGCAGATACAATGAGCAGTTCTTC. The chain links TRBV21-1 to TRBJ2-1. TRBV21-1 is recorded as a pseudogene. The CDR3 extends over 16 amino acids.

The V gene is TRBV7-9, the J gene TRBJ1-1; no definite D call. The CDR3 totals 13 residues. From germline, CDR1 is SEHNR and CDR2 FQNEAQ (reference sequence). The V and J ends lost 5 bases and 1 base respectively, with 8 bases between them. This CDR3 reads CASSPQWNTEAFF. CDR3 in DNA: TGTGCCAGCAGCCCACAGTGGAACACTGAAGCTTTCTTT.

This clonotype showed up just a few times. The genes are TRBV5-1 and TRBJ2-3, with 7 nucleotides matching TRBD1. Germline CDR1 SGHRS, CDR2 YFSETQ. Trimming removed 1 base from V and 4 bases from J; junction bases left unmatched: 6. The CDR3 is made up of 15 amino acids. The CDR3 sequence: CASSLPGTASDTQYF. DNA of the CDR3: TGCGCCAGCAGCTTGCCAGGGACAGCCTCAGATACGCAGTATTTT.

The chain has TRBV7-9 and TRBJ2-3, with D possibly TRBD1 on 6 matching bases. Trimming pared 3 bases from V and 2 bases from J, leaving 12 bases between. This CDR3 contains 15 residues. Germline loops: CDR1 SEHNR, CDR2 FQNEAQ (reference sequence). CDR3 region: CASSFTDRPTDTQYF. In nucleotides, the CDR3 is TGTGCCAGCAGCTTTACCGACAGGCCCACAGATACGCAGTATTTT.

The chain has TRBV25-1 and TRBJ2-3; maybe TRBD1 (5 bases). Germline-derived CDR1 and CDR2 are MGHDK and SYGVNS. The CDR3 loop spans 15 amino acids. Trimming left V 7 bases short and J 5 bases short, with 19 bases between. As DNA, the CDR3 is TGTGCCAGCAAAGGTTCAGGCTCTAGGGGAGATACGCAGTATTTT. Protein product: CASKGSGSRGDTQYF.

The chain combines TRBV6-5 with TRBJ1-2, with TRBD1 matching over 9 bases. This CDR3 comprises 19 residues. Trimming took 5 bases from V and 1 from J; bases not matched to a gene: 17. In germline, CDR1 is MNHEY, CDR2 SVGAGI. The CDR3 DNA reads as TGTGCCAGCAGTCCGCGACTAGGACAGGGGAGACGGAGTAACTATGGCTACACCTTC. Its protein product is CASSPRLGQGRRSNYGYTF.

This clonotype was counted many times. The chain joins TRBV20-1 to TRBJ1-1; D is possibly TRBD1 (5 bases). Germline lookup yields CDR1 DFQATT and CDR2 SNEGSKA (reference sequence). CDR3 length equals 14 residues. V was cut by 3 bases and J by 2 bases, with 13 bases left in between. In DNA form, the CDR3 reads TGCAGTGCTAGCCCGGGGGGTGGAAACACTGAAGCTTTCTTT. Translated: CSASPGGGNTEAFF.